Sequencing of this T cell receptor (beta chain) was carried out in a study of control samples from healthy donors and cancer patients (TCRdb year 2020). This clone was observed a handful of times. It lacks a known antigen. Base quality data are lacking; no much larger clone is found one base away. The library was obtained by the immunoSEQ multiplex PCR assay. What TCRdb holds here is the immuneACCESS table cut down to in-frame rearrangements. Part of the clones is not present; checked against another copy, under half of the missing clones reflect an unresolved V gene, and the others are unexplained. Recorded for this sample are tens of thousands of clones; around nine tenths of them occurred a single time. The top ten constitute 5.5% of the sample. The germline V gene gives CDR1 as LGHNA and CDR2 as YNFKEQ. Its CDR3 holds 14 amino acids, cysteine through phenylalanine. Just the 42-base CDR3 DNA is kept, in frame starting at base 1. Here V drops 1 base and J drops 11 bases, and the junction holds 7 bases not matched to any gene.

Sequencing used blood. This TCR was recovered from a man aged 45-60 years in good health. The chain employs TRBV4-2 and TRBJ1-5; 8 middle bases align to TRBD1. The CDR3 region reads CASSQASGQGAQHF. Here is the DNA: TGTGCCAGCAGCCAAGCCTCTGGACAGGGAGCCCAGCATTTT.